A single T cell receptor beta chain is shown here with its context. The antigen is unknown. TCRdb passed the 5' RACE reads through MiXCR, listing each CDR3 protein once. The table records around 340,000 distinct CDR3 sequences, about 12% of them present only once. V shed 5 bases and J shed 7 bases, with 12 bases lying between them. Germline V lookup: CDR1 LNHNV, CDR2 YYDKDF (reference sequence). The CDR3 consists of 13 residues. This specimen belongs to a study of T cells after yellow fever vaccination. Findings of the study overall: Post-booster repertoires contained most primary-vaccination clones again (about 95% CD4, about 90% CD8). The study noted that FACS-sorted repertoires could contain abundant clonotypes contaminating from the bulk population.

The sequence derives from a man younger than 35 who received the YFV17D yellow fever vaccine. The sequences come from CD4+ T cells sorted from PBMCs, collected 15 days after the yellow fever booster vaccination. The chain links TRBV15 to TRBJ2-1, with unresolved D. CDR3 bases: TGTGCCACCAGCCCTTCCGGGTGGAATGAGCAGTTCTTC. As protein: CATSPSGWNEQFF. Variable domain in full (rest from reference TRBV15 and TRBJ2-1): DAMVIQNPRYQVTQFGKPVTLSCSQTLNHNVMYWYQQKSSQAPKLLFHYYDKDFNNEADTPDNFQSRRPNTSFCFLDIRSPGLGDTAMYLCATSPSGWNEQFFGPGTRLTVL.